This entry features one T cell receptor beta chain sequence. What this receptor recognizes is not known. One base away there is no much larger clone; base qualities are not given. This record comes from a study of graft-versus-host responses after intestinal transplantation (dated by TCRdb to the early 2020s). Background on the whole study: The transplants that recipients received were multivisceral, liver-intestinal, or isolated intestinal. Every recipient was given anti-thymocyte globulin induction, followed by roughly 3 years of maintenance tacrolimus and steroids. Bulk TCR-beta CDR3 sequencing was used to track graft-versus-host and host-versus-graft alloreactive T cell clones in the graft, circulation and bone marrow after intestinal transplantation. To identify alloreactive clones, pre-transplant mixed lymphocyte reaction products were sequenced and compared with unstimulated pre-transplant donor and recipient T cells. A cohort of approximately 24 intestinal transplant recipients, including one retransplant, was enrolled, and a few patients lacking pretransplant specimens were excluded. Donor T cell macrochimerism was defined as a peak of at least 4% donor T cells among recipient peripheral blood mononuclear cells. Samples from three later patients were sequenced in-house on an Illumina MiSeq with MiXCR processing rather than by the commercial service. The investigation overall reported the following: Peak levels of circulating GvH clones were associated with declines in HvG clones early after transplant. GvH clones were detected in recipient bone marrow, and some appeared earlier in ileal mucosa or blood, consistent with an intestinal mucosal origin. The conclusions were limited by the relatively low number and heterogeneity of the intestinal transplant patients. Patients with donor T cell macrochimerism had high GvH to HvG T cell clonal ratios in their allografts.

Blood samples were collected up to 4 times in the first month after transplant and then at least monthly when available. Library preparation used the immunoSEQ multiplex PCR assay. High-throughput TCR-beta CDR3 sequencing of genomic DNA from most patients was performed by Adaptive Biotechnologies. As for the authors' bioinformatics: Adaptive's ImmunoSEQ software was the source of the TCR sequencing data for about 18 patients, while a few other patients were processed with MiXCR and VDJtools. CDR3 nucleotide sequences shared between donor and recipient were removed because the origin of such sequences could not be assigned. At least 2-fold expansion over unstimulated cells and a minimum CFSE-low frequency of 0.002% (template counts) or 0.001% (read counts) were required for clones to be classified as alloreactive. Clones were considered mappable if detected in sequenced pre-transplant spleen, lymph node, or MLR CFSE-low populations of the donor or recipient. The cumulative frequency of alloreactive clones was calculated as a percentage of all sequences, weighted by copy number. TCRdb mirrors the immuneACCESS table, restricted to in-frame sequences. Some clones are absent from its copies; in checked studies, under half trace to an unresolved V gene, and the reason for the others is unknown. The D gene and trimming were derived from the DNA, and the V and J assignments and clone size from that table. The sample table contains approximately 58,000 clones; only one count was recorded for approximately 90% of them. The ten biggest clones cover 1.5% to 2% of the sample.

Cut back by 2 bases and 3 bases, the V and J ends lie 11 bases apart. CDR1 and CDR2 are drawn from the germline V gene (reference sequence): PRHDT, FYEKMQ. The CDR3 goes from the cysteine to the phenylalanine over 14 residues. Just CDR3 DNA is preserved here, 42 bases in frame from base 1. Recombination connected TRBV13 to TRBJ2-7; TRBD2 might be the D gene, on 6 matching bases. The clonotype was recovered from a human patient who received an intestinal transplant, so some T cells may come from the graft donor. Source: PBMCs, taken 26 days after transplant. This receptor has the CDR3 CASSLPTEGYEQYF. Read as DNA, the sequence is TGTGCCAGCAGCTTACCTACGGAGGGCTACGAGCAGTACTTC.